This TCR beta chain was identified in a study of blood T cells in healthy people across ages (dated by TCRdb to between 2015 and 2017). For context, the study as a whole: In model experiments, template switching captured about one uniquely barcoded TCR beta cDNA molecule for every two T cells. To track age-related changes in TCR beta repertoire diversity, the study relied on deep sequencing normalized with unique cDNA molecular identifiers. The donors were split into four age groups: young (average around 15 years), middle-aged (nearly 40), aged (approximately 59) and long-lived (roughly 86). Donors of different ages were randomly distributed across sequencing lanes to avoid experimental bias. The study analyzed two additional independent replicas of 1 million unique cDNA reads from the same blood draw for two donors, one aged 18 to 29 and one aged 80 or older. Overall results and qualifications from the work: Compared with the aged group, the long-lived group had more naive CD4+ T cells, fewer expanded clones and increased TCR diversity, a pattern suggesting age selection. Total diversity estimates from one million sequenced T cells were considered lower bounds and underestimates. Observed TCR beta diversity per million T cells fell roughly linearly with age, and a significant reduction was already apparent by age about 38. There was a strong correlation between observed TCR beta diversity and the percentage of naive T cells measured by flow cytometry. The CMV infection status of donors was not known, potentially confounding age-related changes in expanded clonotypes. Bulk unsorted PBMC profiling prevented conclusive comparison of naive and antigen-experienced compartments.

Reading the germline V gene (reference sequence) gives CDR1 SEHNR and CDR2 FQNEAQ. Trimming at the junction amounts to 5 bases on V and 7 bases on J, and the germline ends lie 16 bases apart. Reading from cysteine to phenylalanine, the CDR3 counts 14 amino acids. CDR3 DNA only is kept here, 42 bases in frame from base 1. This clonotype was seen only a few times. This clone's antigen is unknown. There are no base qualities to consult, and no much larger clone falls within one base. Donors were around 37 systemically healthy Caucasian individuals from Russia aged roughly 6 to 90 years. Each donor gave roughly 9.5 milliliters of peripheral blood, collected into EDTA-treated Vacutainer tubes. Ficoll-Paque density-gradient centrifugation was used to isolate PBMCs, with at least 6.5 million per sample. Trizol reagent was used to extract total RNA from the PBMCs, yielding at least 5.5 micrograms per sample. Naive CD45RAhigh/CD27high T cell percentages were measured by flow cytometry on a PBMC aliquot from every donor.

Library generation was performed with 5' RACE. Sequenced on an Illumina HiSeq 2500. A second PCR of about 7 to 12 cycles was performed with a sample-barcoded 5' primer and a J-beta primer mix. A unique molecular identifier was introduced onto each TCR beta cDNA molecule by a template-switch 5' adaptor carrying 12 random nucleotides. Each sample yielded at least 2.5 million CDR3-containing paired-end reads. The Mint cDNA synthesis kit, primed by a TRBC-specific oligonucleotide, was used to synthesize first-strand cDNA from all RNA. Following uracil-DNA glycosylase treatment, all cDNA underwent a first 18-cycle PCR with the universal primers M1SS and BC2_uni_R. The source study handled its data this way. Each sample was normalized by randomly selecting 1 million high-quality reads, each carrying a distinct molecular identifier. Instead of being binned into consensus sequences, reads with shared molecular identifiers were discarded. MiTCR, with a Q25 quality threshold and the strictest error-elimination algorithm, was used for CDR3 identification, clonotype clustering and error correction. A nonparametric unseen species model using Euler transformation provided a lower-bound estimate of total TCR beta diversity. TCRdb ran its own pipeline on the public reads, namely fastp trimming at Q25 and MiXCR clone calling, and kept in-frame beta chains. Every distinct CDR3 protein forms one entry, paired with its most common genes and DNA. These V and J calls rely on TCRdb rather than the paper's analysis. For this sample there are 1.2 million to 1.5 million distinct CDR3 sequences; around two fifths appear just once. 7.9% of the sample goes to the ten largest clones.

The TCR was taken from a woman in her late teens or twenties in good health. Sample: blood. The chain was built from TRBV7-9 and TRBJ2-3, with the D gene too uncertain to name. The nucleotide sequence reads as follows: TGTGCCAGCAGCGAACAGCCCTGGTACAATACGCAGTATTTT. This translates into CASSEQPWYNTQYF.